Listed below are T cell receptor beta chains from one sample, sequenced in a study of T cell changes during pregnancy in multiple sclerosis. Method: immunoSEQ multiplex PCR; TCRdb's copy keeps in-frame clones and lacks some. The sample records some 41,000 clones, 90% to 95% being singletons. This specimen was CD8+ T cells from peripheral blood mononuclear cells, taken in the third trimester of pregnancy. All receptors derive from a female donor with multiple sclerosis, enrolled in a pregnancy study. Both conserved end residues are part of each CDR3. The order of the fields is D gene, V gene, clone size, J gene, CDR3 protein, CDR3 DNA. D genes are given only for firm matches. Clone size appears in some rows only: once, few, many, or a class for an expanded clone.

D: TRBD2; V: TRBV13; size: -; J: TRBJ2-1; CDR3: CASSLLTSGRGDEQFF; DNA: TGTGCCAGCAGCTTATTGACTAGCGGGAGAGGGGATGAGCAGTTCTTC
D: TRBD1; V: TRBV25-1; size: -; J: TRBJ1-1; CDR3: CASSDRTGGRRTGEAFF; DNA: TGTGCCAGCAGTGACAGGACAGGGGGCAGAAGAACCGGAGAAGCTTTCTTT
D: -; V: TRBV19; size: -; J: TRBJ1-2; CDR3: CASRPHGDSGGYTF; DNA: TGTGCCAGTAGGCCCCATGGGGACTCAGGGGGCTACACCTTC
D: -; V: TRBV14; size: -; J: TRBJ2-1; CDR3: CASSDGLRTQFF; DNA: TGTGCCAGCAGTGACGGACTGAGGACTCAGTTCTTC
D: TRBD2; V: TRBV14; size: few; J: TRBJ2-1; CDR3: CASSQDGLAGNIEQFF; DNA: TGTGCCAGCAGCCAAGATGGGCTAGCGGGGAACATTGAGCAGTTCTTC
D: -; V: TRBV4-1; size: -; J: TRBJ2-1; CDR3: CASSQEFKGLSDEQFF; DNA: TGCGCCAGCAGCCAAGAGTTTAAGGGACTGAGTGATGAGCAGTTCTTC
D: -; V: TRBV19; size: -; J: TRBJ1-2; CDR3: CASSLSLTPIYGYTF; DNA: TGTGCCAGTAGTCTCTCCCTGACACCAATCTATGGCTACACCTTC
D: -; V: TRBV19; size: -; J: TRBJ2-1; CDR3: CASSNVGVPHFF; DNA: TGTGCCAGTAGTAATGTAGGGGTGCCACACTTCTTC
D: -; V: TRBV7-6; size: -; J: TRBJ2-7; CDR3: CASSLSSYEQYF; DNA: TGTGCCAGCAGCCTTAGCTCCTACGAGCAGTACTTC
D: -; V: TRBV4-2; size: -; J: TRBJ1-5; CDR3: CASSQDEGGNQPQHF; DNA: TGTGCCAGCAGCCAAGATGAGGGAGGCAATCAGCCCCAGCATTTT
D: -; V: TRBV6-5; size: -; J: TRBJ2-2; CDR3: CASSYSTASTGELFF; DNA: TGTGCCAGCAGTTACTCGACCGCTAGCACCGGGGAGCTGTTTTTT
D: -; V: TRBV28; size: -; J: TRBJ2-2; CDR3: CASSFSGLSITGELFF; DNA: TGTGCCAGCAGTTTTTCAGGACTCTCAATCACCGGGGAGCTGTTTTTT
D: TRBD2; V: TRBV28; size: -; J: TRBJ2-7; CDR3: CASSPIGLAVSYEQYF; DNA: TGTGCCAGCAGTCCCATTGGCCTAGCGGTCTCCTACGAGCAGTACTTC
D: TRBD2; V: TRBV28; size: -; J: TRBJ2-1; CDR3: CASRLAGGEQFF; DNA: TGTGCCAGCAGATTAGCGGGAGGAGAGCAGTTCTTC
D: -; V: TRBV5-6; size: -; J: TRBJ2-3; CDR3: CASSSVLNTQYF; DNA: TGTGCCAGCAGCTCCGTCCTAAATACGCAGTATTTT
D: -; V: TRBV6-6; size: -; J: TRBJ1-1; CDR3: CASSRDEAFF; DNA: TGTGCCAGCAGTCGGGATGAAGCTTTCTTT
D: -; V: TRBV6-6; size: -; J: TRBJ2-7; CDR3: CASSATKTGPTYEQYF; DNA: TGTGCCAGCAGTGCAACGAAAACAGGGCCTACCTACGAGCAGTACTTC
D: TRBD1; V: TRBV6-5; size: once; J: TRBJ1-1; CDR3: CASSQGTGYTEAFF; DNA: TGTGCCAGCAGTCAAGGGACAGGATACACTGAAGCTTTCTTT
D: -; V: TRBV25-1; size: -; J: TRBJ1-1; CDR3: CASSEYAQGLNTEAFF; DNA: TGTGCCAGCAGTGAATATGCCCAGGGTCTTAACACTGAAGCTTTCTTT
D: -; V: TRBV4-3; size: -; J: TRBJ1-1; CDR3: CASSQGTGDTEAFF; DNA: TGCGCCAGCAGCCAAGGAACGGGGGACACTGAAGCTTTCTTT
D: TRBD2; V: TRBV28; size: -; J: TRBJ2-7; CDR3: CASSAPLAGIAEQYF; DNA: TGTGCCAGCAGCGCCCCCCTAGCGGGTATTGCCGAGCAGTACTTC
D: TRBD1; V: TRBV19; size: medium-sized; J: TRBJ2-1; CDR3: CASRRNRGLFSNNEQFF; DNA: TGTGCCAGCCGTCGAAACAGGGGGCTATTTTCGAATAATGAGCAGTTCTTC
D: TRBD2; V: TRBV11-2; size: once; J: TRBJ2-5; CDR3: CASSLVAGGWETQYF; DNA: TGTGCCAGCAGCTTAGTAGCGGGAGGGTGGGAGACCCAGTACTTC
D: TRBD2; V: TRBV2; size: -; J: TRBJ2-7; CDR3: CASSSGSIAYEQYF; DNA: TGTGCCAGCTCCAGCGGGAGTATCGCCTACGAGCAGTACTTC
D: -; V: TRBV27; size: -; J: TRBJ1-1; CDR3: CASSLAGTMNTEAFF; DNA: TGTGCCAGCAGTTTAGCGGGGACGATGAACACTGAAGCTTTCTTT
D: -; V: TRBV9; size: -; J: TRBJ1-1; CDR3: CASIQDGDTEAFF; DNA: TGTGCCAGCATTCAGGACGGGGACACTGAAGCTTTCTTT
D: TRBD2; V: TRBV28; size: -; J: TRBJ2-7; CDR3: CASSSPRTSAGEQYF; DNA: TGTGCCAGCAGTTCTCCACGGACTAGCGCTGGGGAGCAGTACTTC
D: -; V: TRBV6-4; size: once; J: TRBJ1-5; CDR3: CASSEFLGQPQHF; DNA: TGTGCCAGCAGTGAGTTTCTGGGCCAGCCCCAGCATTTT
D: TRBD2; V: TRBV5-1; size: -; J: TRBJ2-5; CDR3: CASSLRGGSTRETQYF; DNA: TGCGCCAGCAGCTTGAGGGGAGGGAGCACTCGGGAGACCCAGTACTTC
D: -; V: TRBV7-9; size: -; J: TRBJ2-7; CDR3: CASSYELSYEQYF; DNA: TGTGCCAGCAGCTACGAACTCTCCTACGAGCAGTACTTC
D: TRBD1; V: TRBV28; size: -; J: TRBJ2-1; CDR3: CASSLAGDSQYYEQFF; DNA: TGTGCCAGCAGTTTAGCCGGGGACAGCCAGTATTATGAGCAGTTCTTC
D: TRBD2; V: TRBV29-1; size: -; J: TRBJ2-3; CDR3: CSVETSGASTDTQYF; DNA: TGCAGCGTTGAGACTAGCGGTGCTAGCACAGATACGCAGTATTTT